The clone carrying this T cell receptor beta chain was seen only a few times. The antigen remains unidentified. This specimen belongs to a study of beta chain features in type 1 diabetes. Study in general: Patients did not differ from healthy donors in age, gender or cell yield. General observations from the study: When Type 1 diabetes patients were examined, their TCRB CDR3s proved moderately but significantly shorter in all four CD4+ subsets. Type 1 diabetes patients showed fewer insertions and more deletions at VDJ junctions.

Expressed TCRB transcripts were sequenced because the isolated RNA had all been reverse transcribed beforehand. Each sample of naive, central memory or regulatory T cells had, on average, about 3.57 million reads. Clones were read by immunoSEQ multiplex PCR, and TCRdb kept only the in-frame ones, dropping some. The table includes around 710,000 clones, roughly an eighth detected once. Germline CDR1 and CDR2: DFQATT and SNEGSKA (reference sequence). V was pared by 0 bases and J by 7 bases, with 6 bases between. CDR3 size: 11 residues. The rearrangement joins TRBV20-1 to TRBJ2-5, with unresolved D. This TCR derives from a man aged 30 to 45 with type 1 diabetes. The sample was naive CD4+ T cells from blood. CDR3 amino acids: CSARDLATQYF. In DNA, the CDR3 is TGCAGTGCTAGAGATCTGGCGACCCAGTACTTC.